This entry describes one T cell receptor beta chain. Its target is unknown. This sample stems from a study of blood T cells in healthy people across ages. Broader study findings: Older age coincided with a roughly linear decline in TCR beta diversity per million T cells.

A J-beta primer mix and a sample-barcoded 5' primer were used in a second PCR of roughly 7 to 12 cycles. MiXCR was run by TCRdb on the 5' RACE reads, yielding one entry per CDR3 protein. Of approximately 810,000 distinct CDR3 sequences in the sample, 29% were seen once. The germline CDR1 and CDR2 sequences are SGHTA and FQGNSA. Trimming took 5 bases from V and 4 from J, leaving 23 bases between them. This CDR3 has 17 amino acids. The clonotype comes from a woman of 80 years or more in good health. The chain links TRBV7-2 to TRBJ1-1; D is possibly TRBD1 (6 bases). Sequencing input: blood. The CDR3 region is CASSRRSQLQGGTEAFF. The CDR3 region has the DNA TGTGCCAGCAGCCGCAGATCACAATTACAGGGAGGCACTGAAGCTTTCTTT.